Below are 29 T cell receptor beta chains sequenced from a single sample in a study of metastatic and nonmetastatic thyroid tumors. Patients had received no treatment of any kind before thyroid surgery. TCRdb re-called clones from the PCR reads using MiXCR. In the table there are 20,000 or so clones, less than 45% of which are singletons. The sample was blood. The receptors shown here come from a male donor with papillary thyroid cancer or a benign thyroid nodule (not recorded which). Some clones in this sample may be carry-over from other donors' samples.

This clone was counted ten times or more. V is TRBV20-1 and J is TRBJ1-2; no definite D call. Germline V CDR1 and CDR2: DFQATT, SNEGSKA (reference sequence). The CDR3 totals 15 residues. Trimming shortened V by 0 bases and J by 4 bases, and 15 bases separated the two germline ends. This chain's CDR3 is CSARDQGLGVYGYTF. CDR3 bases: TGCAGTGCTAGAGATCAAGGGTTGGGAGTCTATGGCTACACCTTC.

The chain employs TRBV6-5 and TRBJ1-6; D unresolved. CDR1 and CDR2 (germline): MNHEY, SVGAGI. V dropped 3 bases and J dropped 5 bases, with 11 bases sitting between them. The CDR3 loop spans 15 amino acids. The CDR3 DNA reads TGTGCCAGCAGTTATTTCGTCAGAGATAATTCACCCCTCCACTTT. This encodes CASSYFVRDNSPLHF.

This clone has only one observation. This rearrangement joins TRBV7-9 to TRBJ2-1, with D maybe TRBD1 (6 bases). The V and J ends lost 5 bases and 7 bases respectively, with 15 bases between them. Per germline, CDR1 SEHNR and CDR2 FQNEAQ (reference sequence). The CDR3 loop spans 14 amino acids. In nucleotides, the CDR3 is TGTGCCAGCAGCCCGCGGGCCAGGGGTAATGAGCAGTTCTTC. The encoded protein is CASSPRARGNEQFF.

The J gene is TRBJ2-7, the V gene TRBV3-1; TRBD1 is a possible D gene (5 bases). The CDR3 loop spans 12 amino acids. CDR1 is LGHDT and CDR2 is YNNKEL in the germline V gene (reference sequence). V lost 6 bases to trimming and J lost 3 bases, with 9 bases between them. CDR3 loop: CASSGAVYEQYF. For the CDR3, the DNA is TGTGCCAGCAGTGGGGCGGTCTACGAGCAGTACTTC.

This clone has ten or more counts. The CDR3 reads CASSSSGNSYEQYF. Here the CDR3 DNA reads TGTGCCAGCAGTTCTAGCGGGAACTCCTACGAGCAGTACTTC. The chain couples TRBV28 to TRBJ2-7; 9 positions match TRBD2. The CDR3 is made up of 14 amino acids. V gave up 4 bases and J gave up 0 bases; unmatched junction bases: 1. Germline V CDR1 and CDR2: MDHEN, SYDVKM.

The chain recombines TRBV2 with TRBJ2-7; TRBD1 agrees at 7 bases. V shed 10 bases and J 5 bases; nucleotides not matched to a gene: 8. Germline-derived CDR1 and CDR2 are SNHLY and FYNNEI. This CDR3 is 12 amino acids long. The CDR3: CATSSGTDEQYF. DNA of the CDR3: TGTGCCACTTCTTCCGGGACAGACGAGCAGTACTTC. The whole variable domain, remainder taken from reference TRBV2 and TRBJ2-7, is EPEVTQTPSHQVTQMGQEVILRCVPISNHLYFYWYRQILGQKVEFLVSFYNNEISEKSEIFDDQFSVERPDGSNFTLKIRSTKLEDSAMYFCATSSGTDEQYFGPGTRLTVT.

This rearrangement joins TRBV5-1 to TRBJ1-1; maybe TRBD1 (6 bases). Trimming pared 3 bases from V and 0 bases from J, leaving 9 bases between. The CDR3 has 14 amino acids. From germline, CDR1 is SGHRS and CDR2 YFSETQ. This chain's CDR3 is CASSSGQLNTEAFF. As DNA, the CDR3 is TGCGCCAGCAGCTCCGGACAGTTGAACACTGAAGCTTTCTTT.

V is TRBV4-2 and J is TRBJ2-7; D is possibly TRBD2 (5 bases). The V gene's germline CDR1 is LGHNA and CDR2 YNFKEQ. This CDR3 is 16 amino acids long. V was clipped by 2 bases and J by 0 bases, with 14 bases between them. In DNA form, the CDR3 reads TGTGCCAGCAGCCAACGTAGCGCCGTGAGCTCCTACGAGCAGTACTTC. Residues: CASSQRSAVSSYEQYF.

This clone is labeled medium-sized (0.01 to 0.1%). Other DNA sequences in this specimen translate into the identical CDR3. V gene TRBV20-1 combines with J gene TRBJ2-7; 14 bases line up with TRBD2. After removal of 1 base from V and 3 bases from J, the junction contained 14 bases not matched to a gene. Per the germline V gene, CDR1 is DFQATT and CDR2 is SNEGSKA (reference sequence). The CDR3 spans 19 residues. In DNA form, the CDR3 reads TGCAGTGCTAGAGTTTCCCCGACTAGCGGGAGGGCCACGGTCTACGAGCAGTACTTC. Residues: CSARVSPTSGRATVYEQYF.

This clone came up a few times. The V and J genes are TRBV27 and TRBJ2-7, with D maybe TRBD2 (5 bases). The CDR3 has 12 residues. Germline V lookup: CDR1 MNHEY, CDR2 SMNVEV (reference sequence). V was cut by 4 bases and J by 3 bases, with 7 bases left in between. The CDR3 is CASSSRGYEQYF. Here the CDR3 DNA reads TGTGCCAGCAGTTCCCGGGGCTACGAGCAGTACTTC.

Only one count was recorded for this clone. This sequence joins TRBV5-1 and TRBJ2-2; D is uncertain. CDR3 length: 14 residues. Trimming stripped 4 bases from V and 5 bases from J, with 12 bases between. CDR1 SGHRS and CDR2 YFSETQ come from the germline V gene. The CDR3 nucleotides read TGCGCCAGCAGCCCGCCTACTCAAACCGGGGAGCTGTTTTTT. Encoded protein: CASSPPTQTGELFF. The full variable domain, its missing parts supplied by reference TRBV5-1 and TRBJ2-2, is KAGVTQTPRYLIKTRGQQVTLSCSPISGHRSVSWYQQTPGQGLQFLFEYFSETQRNKGNFPGRFSGRQFSNSRSEMNVSTLELGDSALYLCASSPPTQTGELFFGEGSRLTVL.

This clone was seen a few times. The chain couples TRBV3-1 to TRBJ2-2, with a tentative D call TRBD1 (6 bases). Germline values: CDR1 LGHDT, CDR2 YNNKEL (reference sequence). This CDR3 region has 15 residues. The V and J ends lost 5 bases and 5 bases respectively, with 15 bases between them. The CDR3 DNA follows: TGTGCCAGCAGCATCGGGACACCTAGTACCGGGGAGCTGTTTTTT. As protein: CASSIGTPSTGELFF. The entire variable domain, with the rest obtained from reference TRBV3-1 and TRBJ2-2, is as follows: DTAVSQTPKYLVTQMGNDKSIKCEQNLGHDTMYWYKQDSKKFLKIMFSYNNKELIINETVPNRFSPKSPDKAHLNLHINSLELGDSAVYFCASSIGTPSTGELFFGEGSRLTVL.

Comment on this clone: In the same sample, other DNA sequences code for this CDR3. V is TRBV29-1 and J is TRBJ2-7, with 9 bases that match TRBD1. Trimming at V came to 8 bases and at J to 3 bases, leaving 5 bases not matched to a gene. Germline-derived CDR1 and CDR2 are SQVTM and ANQGSEA. The CDR3 length is 12 residues. CDR3 in amino acids: CSFRDRDYEQYF. The CDR3 DNA sequence: TGCAGCTTCCGGGACAGGGACTACGAGCAGTACTTC.

This clone is deemed medium-sized. The chain uses TRBV4-3 and TRBJ2-7; 9 positions agree with TRBD1. V gave up 4 bases and J gave up 3 bases; unmatched junction bases: 4. The CDR3 extends over 14 amino acids. Germline loops: CDR1 LGHNA, CDR2 YSLEER. The CDR3 loop is CASSPGQGIYEQYF. The CDR3 coding sequence is TGCGCCAGCAGCCCGGGACAGGGTATCTACGAGCAGTACTTC.

The CDR3 nucleotides are TGCGCCAGCCGCTACGGGAGGGCGAACACCGGGGAGCTGTTTTTT. Translating gives CASRYGRANTGELFF. This chain joins TRBV5-1 and TRBJ2-2; the match to TRBD2 covers 8 bases. V shed 7 bases and J 0 bases; nucleotides not matched to a gene: 5. Germline V lookup: CDR1 SGHRS, CDR2 YFSETQ. This CDR3 is 15 amino acids long. Looking up the rest from reference TRBV5-1 and TRBJ2-2 gives the full variable domain: KAGVTQTPRYLIKTRGQQVTLSCSPISGHRSVSWYQQTPGQGLQFLFEYFSETQRNKGNFPGRFSGRQFSNSRSEMNVSTLELGDSALYLCASRYGRANTGELFFGEGSRLTVL.

This clone was counted at least ten times. The chain is built from TRBV5-1 and TRBJ1-4, with 8 bases lining up with TRBD1. Germline V lookup: CDR1 SGHRS, CDR2 YFSETQ. The CDR3 runs to 15 residues. J lost 6 bases, V lost 2 bases, and 6 bases had no gene match. CDR3 residues: CASSLAGGAYEKLFF. As DNA, the CDR3 is TGCGCCAGCAGCTTAGCAGGGGGCGCGTATGAAAAACTGTTTTTT. The complete variable domain, with remaining parts taken from reference TRBV5-1 and TRBJ1-4, reads KAGVTQTPRYLIKTRGQQVTLSCSPISGHRSVSWYQQTPGQGLQFLFEYFSETQRNKGNFPGRFSGRQFSNSRSEMNVSTLELGDSALYLCASSLAGGAYEKLFFGSGTQLSVL.

The chain joins TRBV6-4 to TRBJ1-2; 9 bases map to TRBD1. With V trimmed by 2 bases and J by 8 bases, 9 bases remained unmatched. Germline CDR1 MRHNA, CDR2 SNTAGT. The CDR3 sequence is 15 residues long. This CDR3 reads CASSDAPGQGGGYTF. As DNA, the CDR3 is TGTGCCAGCAGTGACGCCCCGGGACAGGGAGGGGGCTACACCTTC.

This chain links TRBV4-2 with TRBJ2-3; 11 bases line up with TRBD2. Unmatched junction bases numbered 5, after V lost 4 bases and J lost 2 bases. The CDR3 sequence is 16 residues long. CDR1 is LGHNA and CDR2 is YNFKEQ in the germline V gene. The CDR3 DNA reads as TGTGCCAGCAGCCCCGGACTAGCGGGTAACACAGATACGCAGTATTTT. Translating it yields CASSPGLAGNTDTQYF.

With regard to this clone: The germline gene is not matched at one end of the junction; a read error may be the cause. The chain joins TRBV18 to TRBJ2-7; D unresolved. CDR3 length equals 13 residues. Germline CDR1 KGHSH, CDR2 LQKENI. This chain's CDR3 is CASSPPAFVEQYF. Here the CDR3 DNA reads TGTGCCAGCTCACCGCCCGCTTTCGTCGAGCAGTATTTC.

The CDR3 spells CASSPGTRWVNQPQHF. CDR3 DNA sequence: TGTGCCAGCAGCCCAGGGACTAGGTGGGTCAATCAGCCCCAGCATTTT. This chain uses TRBV2 with TRBJ1-5, with D possibly TRBD1 on 5 matching bases. The V end was cut by 6 bases, the J end by 3 bases, with 18 bases between. CDR1 is SNHLY, CDR2 FYNNEI, per germline. There are 16 residues in the CDR3.

Relative to its sample, this clone is medium-sized. CDR3 sequence: CASSFQGRETQYF. The CDR3 DNA is TGTGCCAGCAGTTTTCAGGGTAGGGAGACCCAGTACTTC. The genes are TRBV28 and TRBJ2-5, with a possible D match to TRBD1 (5 bases). The germline V gene has CDR1 MDHEN and CDR2 SYDVKM. Trimming took 3 bases from V and 5 from J, leaving 10 bases between them. This CDR3 has 13 amino acids.

On this clone: Additional DNA sequences in this sample encode the identical CDR3. This chain uses TRBV2 with TRBJ1-6; 8 nucleotides line up with TRBD1. Germline V gives CDR1 SNHLY, CDR2 FYNNEI. This CDR3 comprises 14 residues. Trimming took 4 bases from V and 9 from J; bases not matched to a gene: 5. The CDR3 protein is CASSVGTGSSPLHF. In DNA form, the CDR3 reads TGTGCCAGCAGTGTCGGGACAGGTTCTTCACCCCTCCACTTT.

V and J are TRBV5-1 and TRBJ1-1, with a weak D call TRBD1 (5 bases). Germline V CDR1 and CDR2: SGHRS, YFSETQ. Trimming took off 1 base at V and 3 bases at J, with 16 bases between the two ends. The CDR3 is 16 amino acids. Written as DNA, the CDR3 is TGCGCCAGCAGCTTGCACGGGACGGGACTCGACACTGAAGCTTTCTTT. Residues: CASSLHGTGLDTEAFF.

This chain links TRBV13 with TRBJ2-5; 7 bases line up with TRBD2. This CDR3 has 15 amino acids. The J segment lost 5 bases and the V segment lost 5 bases, leaving 11 bases of the junction unmatched. Germline-derived CDR1 and CDR2 are PRHDT and FYEKMQ (reference sequence). This chain's CDR3 is CASSRSGGGSETQYF. The CDR3 coding sequence is TGTGCCAGCAGCCGATCCGGGGGAGGGTCGGAGACCCAGTACTTC.

This clone has ten or more counts. The chain carries TRBV20-1 and TRBJ2-5; 9 bases are a match to TRBD2. The ends lost 2 bases at V and 4 bases at J; junction bases unmatched: 8. Germline CDR1 reads DFQATT; CDR2 reads SNEGSKA (reference sequence). This CDR3 spans 15 amino acids. The CDR3 here is CSARNSGRGRETQYF. CDR3 in DNA: TGCAGTGCTAGAAATAGCGGGAGAGGGCGAGAGACCCAGTACTTC.

This clone was observed many times. The V and J genes are TRBV30 and TRBJ1-3; perhaps TRBD1 as D (6 bases). Germline CDR1 and CDR2: GTSNPN and SVGIG (reference sequence). The CDR3 totals 12 residues. V was cut by 2 bases and J by 6 bases, with 8 bases left in between. The CDR3 DNA reads as TGTGCCTGGAGTAGACAGGCAAACACCATATATTTT. Residues: CAWSRQANTIYF.

J is TRBJ2-5 and V is TRBV12-3 or TRBV12-4; 7 positions match TRBD1. V was pared by 7 bases and J by 5 bases, with 16 bases of the junction left unmatched. CDR3 length equals 16 residues. The CDR3 region is CASTPPGTVRGETQYF. The CDR3 DNA follows: TGTGCCAGCACCCCCCCCGGGACAGTGAGAGGGGAGACCCAGTACTTC.

Only a few counts were recorded for this clone. The chain combines TRBV10-3 with TRBJ1-5, with 9 bases aligning to TRBD1. Germline V gives CDR1 ENHRY, CDR2 SYGVKD. The CDR3 consists of 15 residues. The trim removed 6 bases at V and 1 base at J, leaving 4 bases unmatched. The CDR3 loop is CAISSGTGSNQPQHF. Here the CDR3 DNA reads TGTGCCATCAGCTCCGGGACAGGGAGCAATCAGCCCCAGCATTTT.

By its share, this clone is medium-sized. The chain joins TRBV28 to TRBJ1-1; possibly TRBD1 for D (6 bases). Germline CDR1 reads MDHEN; CDR2 reads SYDVKM. Trimming left V 7 bases short and J 8 bases short, with 14 bases between. The CDR3 is made up of 12 amino acids. CDR3 sequence (DNA): TGTGCCAGCAACCTGGGGGGCCCCGAAGCTTTCTTT. Its translation: CASNLGGPEAFF.